One and the same sample provided the 20 T cell receptor beta chains below, sequenced in a study of T cells after yellow fever vaccination. TCRdb ran MiXCR on the 5' RACE reads and lists one entry per CDR3 protein. This table holds hundreds of thousands of distinct CDR3 sequences, approximately 12% found once. This specimen was CD4+ T cells sorted from PBMCs, taken 15 days after the yellow fever booster vaccination. Receptor source: a young man who received the YFV17D yellow fever vaccine.

This clonotype was counted between two and nine times. This chain links TRBV7-2 with TRBJ2-5; tentative D call: TRBD2 (5 bases). This CDR3 has 15 amino acids. Germline V lookup: CDR1 SGHTA, CDR2 FQGNSA. V lost 1 base and J 3 bases, leaving 12 bases between the germline ends. In DNA form, the CDR3 reads TGTGCCAGCAGCTTAGGGTCCCGGCGGGAAGAGACCCAGTACTTC. Protein: CASSLGSRREETQYF.

This clonotype was observed a handful of times. The chain uses TRBV2 and TRBJ2-7; TRBD1 is a possible D gene (7 bases). V was clipped by 7 bases and J by 7 bases, with 17 bases between them. The germline gives CDR1 SNHLY, CDR2 FYNNEI. The CDR3 sequence is 13 residues long. The CDR3 region is CASTKEGAGEQYF. The CDR3 DNA follows: TGTGCCAGCACCAAGGAGGGGGCTGGGGAGCAGTACTTC.

This clonotype was detected a few times. V is TRBV12-5 and J is TRBJ2-3; D remains ambiguous. CDR1 is LGHNT, CDR2 FRNRAP, per germline. This CDR3 has 14 residues. Trimming cost V 1 base and J 0 bases, with 5 bases left between them. CDR3 sequence reads: CASGLAISTDTQYF. CDR3 DNA: TGTGCTAGTGGTTTGGCCATAAGCACAGATACGCAGTATTTT.

The chain employs TRBV6-5 and TRBJ2-1, with D perhaps matching TRBD2 (6 bases). Germline assignment: CDR1 MNHEY and CDR2 SVGAGI. Deletions cut 8 bases from V and 9 bases from J, with 11 bases between. This CDR3 is 11 amino acids long. The CDR3 nucleotides read TGTGCCAGCTGGGACTCCGCTGAGCAGTTCTTC. As protein: CASWDSAEQFF.

This clonotype was counted a few times. J is TRBJ2-7 and V is TRBV7-2; TRBD1 might be the D (5 bases). V was trimmed by 1 base and J by 3 bases, leaving 10 bases between them. Germline CDR1 is SGHTA and CDR2 is FQGNSA. The CDR3 is 14 amino acids. The CDR3 sequence: CASSLGRTNYEQYV. The CDR3 DNA is TGTGCCAGCAGCTTAGGTCGGACAAACTACGAGCAGTACGTC.

This clonotype was observed a handful of times. The CDR3 DNA follows: TGTGCCAGCAGCTTAGGTACTTCTTCGGGAGATGAAGCTTTCTTT. Translation: CASSLGTSSGDEAFF. The chain joins TRBV7-9 to TRBJ1-1, with D uncertain. The germline V and J ends were trimmed by 1 base and 7 bases, with 16 bases remaining between them. Germline V CDR1 and CDR2: SEHNR, FQNEAQ (reference sequence). This CDR3 is built from 15 residues.

The chain links TRBV6-6 to TRBJ2-2; no definite D call. Trimming took off 7 bases at V and 3 bases at J, with 12 bases between the two ends. Germline loops: CDR1 MNHNY, CDR2 SVGAGI (reference sequence). The CDR3 has 14 amino acids. CDR3 bases: TGTGCCAGCACCTACCGTGAGGACACCGGGGAGCTGTTTTTT. Protein product: CASTYREDTGELFF.

The V call is TRBV7-2, the J call TRBJ2-1; D remains ambiguous. Germline V gene sequence: CDR1 SGHTA, CDR2 FQGNSA. This CDR3 has 15 residues. The V end was cut by 1 base, the J end by 4 bases, with 11 bases between. DNA for the CDR3: TGTGCCAGCAGCTTAGTTGCAGATCCGTACAATGAGCAGTTCTTC. Protein product: CASSLVADPYNEQFF.

The chain carries TRBV29-1 and TRBJ1-6; D gene ambiguous. Trimming removed 5 bases from V and 10 bases from J, with 6 bases in between. Germline lookup yields CDR1 SQVTM and CDR2 ANQGSEA. The CDR3 is made up of 10 amino acids. Here the CDR3 reads CSVPGSPLHF. The CDR3 bases are TGCAGCGTTCCTGGATCACCCCTCCACTTT. The whole variable domain, remainder taken from reference TRBV29-1 and TRBJ1-6, is SAVISQKPSRDICQRGTSLTIQCQVDSQVTMMFWYRQQPGQSLTLIATANQGSEATYESGFVIDKFPISRPNLTFSTLTVSNMSPEDSSIYLCSVPGSPLHFGNGTRLTVT.

This sequence joins TRBV7-8 and TRBJ1-6; a weak D match, TRBD1 (6 bases). CDR3 length: 16 amino acids. Germline CDR1 is SGHVS and CDR2 is FQNEAQ. The germline V and J ends were trimmed by 5 bases and 9 bases, with 20 bases remaining between them. DNA for the CDR3: TGTGCCAGCAGCCTCCAAGGGGCAGGGGACCGTTCACCCCTCCACTTT. It yields the protein CASSLQGAGDRSPLHF.

This sequence joins TRBV4-1 and TRBJ1-1; TRBD1 aligns across 7 bases. V lost 4 bases, J lost 1 base, and 9 bases stayed unmatched. Looked up from germline, CDR1 is MGHRA and CDR2 is YSYEKL. This CDR3 region has 16 residues. CDR3 residues: CASSRLPGQTNTEAFF. Here the CDR3 DNA reads TGCGCCAGCAGCCGCCTCCCGGGACAGACGAACACTGAAGCTTTCTTT.

The rearrangement links TRBV10-3 to TRBJ2-7; D may be TRBD1 (7 bases). V lost 3 bases to trimming and J lost 6 bases, with 12 bases between them. The length of the CDR3 is 13 residues. The germline gives CDR1 ENHRY, CDR2 SYGVKD. The CDR3: CAISERRDSEQYV. DNA for the CDR3: TGTGCCATCAGTGAACGGAGGGACAGCGAGCAGTACGTC.

This clonotype was recorded a few times. The chain couples TRBV4-2 to TRBJ2-2; D might be TRBD1 (5 bases). Per the germline V gene, CDR1 is LGHNA and CDR2 is YNFKEQ. V lost 6 bases and J 1 base, leaving 9 bases between the germline ends. CDR3 length: 14 amino acids. CDR3 DNA sequence: TGTGCCAGCAGTCTAGGGGAGAACACCGGGGAGCTGTTTTTT. Translating gives CASSLGENTGELFF.

The gene calls are TRBV20-1 and TRBJ2-1; 11 bases align to TRBD2. Per the germline V gene, CDR1 is DFQATT and CDR2 is SNEGSKA (reference sequence). The CDR3 extends over 14 amino acids. Trimming removed 5 bases from V and 4 bases from J; junction bases left unmatched: 4. CDR3 loop: CSARGLAAYNEQFF. The CDR3 bases are TGCAGTGCTCGGGGACTAGCGGCATACAATGAGCAGTTCTTC.

The chain combines TRBV25-1 with TRBJ2-7; 7 positions match TRBD1. CDR3 length equals 13 residues. The germline V gene has CDR1 MGHDK and CDR2 SYGVNS. J lost 3 bases, V lost 6 bases, and 5 bases had no gene match. The chain's CDR3 is CASREQGSYEQYF. The CDR3 bases are TGTGCCAGCAGGGAACAGGGGAGCTACGAGCAGTACTTC.

This clonotype was seen ten or more times. CDR3 sequence (DNA): TGCGCCAGCTCCGGGACAGTAAACCAAGAGACCCAGTACTTC. It codes for CASSGTVNQETQYF. The gene calls are TRBV4-1 and TRBJ2-5; TRBD1 aligns across 7 bases. CDR1 is MGHRA and CDR2 is YSYEKL in the germline V gene. This CDR3 is 14 amino acids long. V trimming: 8 bases; J trimming: 0 bases; junction bases outside the gene matches: 6.

This clonotype was seen a few times. The chain links TRBV20-1 to TRBJ1-1; no firm D call. The CDR3 sequence is 14 residues long. V was cut by 5 bases and J by 1 base, with 14 bases left in between. Germline V lookup: CDR1 DFQATT, CDR2 SNEGSKA (reference sequence). CDR3 bases: TGCAGTGCTCCGCGGGCTGGTGCGAACACTGAAGCTTTCTTT. This sequence encodes CSAPRAGANTEAFF.

The V gene is TRBV7-2, the J gene TRBJ1-6; D unresolved. The CDR3 length is 13 residues. V gave up 8 bases and J gave up 10 bases, with 15 bases separating them. Germline loops: CDR1 SGHTA, CDR2 FQGNSA. The CDR3 spells CASASFGDSPLHF. The DNA of the CDR3 is TGTGCCAGCGCATCGTTTGGCGACTCACCCCTCCACTTT. Together with reference TRBV7-2 and TRBJ1-6, the CDR3 gives the full variable domain: GAGVSQSPSNKVTEKGKDVELRCDPISGHTALYWYRQSLGQGLEFLIYFQGNSAPDKSGLPSDRFSAERTGGSVSTLTIQRTQQEDSAVYLCASASFGDSPLHFGNGTRLTVT.

V is TRBV10-3 and J is TRBJ2-6, with 10 bases identical to TRBD1. Germline-derived CDR1 and CDR2 are ENHRY and SYGVKD. V lost 8 bases, J lost 4 bases, and 5 bases stayed unmatched. There are 15 residues in the CDR3. The CDR3 loop is CAIGTGVTGANVLTF. CDR3 DNA sequence: TGTGCCATCGGGACAGGGGTGACGGGGGCCAACGTCCTGACTTTC.

This clonotype was detected many times. This chain joins TRBV28 and TRBJ1-1; 9 nucleotides align to TRBD1. Trimming cost V 6 bases and J 1 base; bases outside gene matches: 6. Germline V gives CDR1 MDHEN, CDR2 SYDVKM. The length of the CDR3 is 15 residues. The CDR3 DNA reads TGTGCCAGCAGCACAGGGGGCGCCGAGAACACTGAAGCTTTCTTT. Protein: CASSTGGAENTEAFF. Combining the CDR3 with reference TRBV28 and TRBJ1-1 gives the whole variable domain DVKVTQSSRYLVKRTGEKVFLECVQDMDHENMFWYRQDPGLGLRLIYFSYDVKMKEKGDIPEGYSVSREKKERFSLILESASTNQTSMYLCASSTGGAENTEAFFGQGTRLTVV.